The rows below give T cell receptor beta chains drawn from one sample of a study of PD-1 blockade in classical Hodgkin lymphoma. Sequenced by immunoSEQ multiplex PCR; TCRdb stores in-frame clones only, minus some. The data hold 20,000 to 25,000 clones, with approximately 92% observed a single time. The sample taken for sequencing was CD4+ T cells from blood. These receptors were taken from a human donor with classical Hodgkin lymphoma. The CDR3 runs from the conserved cysteine through the conserved F or W. The D gene is left open where the match is weak. Clone size is stated in some rows and not others, as once, few, many or a class when expanded.

TRBV7-9,TRBJ1-1,NA,once,TGTGCCAGCAGCCCGGTGGGGAGGACTGAAGCTTTCTTT,CASSPVGRTEAFF
TRBV7-6,TRBJ2-7,TRBD1,NA,TGTGCCAGCAGCCTGAATTGGGACAGGAGCGAGCAGTACTTC,CASSLNWDRSEQYF
TRBV7-2,TRBJ1-2,TRBD1,few,TGTGCCAGCAGCTTAGGCGGGACAGGGTATGGCTACACCTTC,CASSLGGTGYGYTF
TRBV27,TRBJ2-7,NA,NA,TGTGCCAGCAAGGATGGGCGCTTCTACGAGCAGTACTTC,CASKDGRFYEQYF
TRBV18,TRBJ1-2,NA,NA,TGTGCCAGCTCACCAGGAGCAACTAACTATGGCTACACCTTC,CASSPGATNYGYTF
TRBV23-1,TRBJ1-4,NA,NA,TGCGCCAGCAGTCAATCGAGGCGGGGCAATCGCGATGAAAAACTGTTTTTT,CASSQSRRGNRDEKLFF
TRBV6-6,TRBJ1-5,NA,NA,TGTGCCAGCAGGGCAGGGTTGGGGAATAGCAATCAGCCCCAGCATTTT,CASRAGLGNSNQPQHF
TRBV9,TRBJ2-7,TRBD1,few,TGTGCCAGCAGCGTCGGGACAGGCGTGTACGAGCAGTACTTC,CASSVGTGVYEQYF
TRBV4-1,TRBJ1-5,NA,NA,TGCGCCAGCAGCCAAGATCCCAATCAGCCCCAGCATTTT,CASSQDPNQPQHF
TRBV27,TRBJ2-1,TRBD2,NA,TGTGCCAGCAGCGGGACCAGCGGGAGAAGTGGTTTACACAATGAGCAGTTCTTC,CASSGTSGRSGLHNEQFF
TRBV5-5,TRBJ2-1,NA,NA,TGTGCCAGCAGCTTGGATGGCAGCCCCTCCTACAATGAGCAGTTCTTC,CASSLDGSPSYNEQFF
TRBV7-2,TRBJ2-7,TRBD2,NA,TGTGCCAGCAGCTCCTCCGTCGGTGGCGGGGGGGCCCACGAGCAGTACTTC,CASSSSVGGGGAHEQYF
TRBV7-2,TRBJ2-3,TRBD1,NA,TGTGCCAGCAGCTTAAGGGGGACAGGGCACACAGATACGCAGTATTTT,CASSLRGTGHTDTQYF
TRBV14,TRBJ2-5,TRBD2,once,TGTGCCAGCAGCCAAGAGGGGACTAGCTATCACTTC,CASSQEGTSYHF
TRBV30,TRBJ1-1,NA,NA,TGTGCCTGGCGGGACTCCCGGAGGACTGAAGCTTTCTTT,CAWRDSRRTEAFF
TRBV5-1,TRBJ2-3,NA,NA,TGCGCCAGCAGCTTGGGGACAGGGAGGGCGACAGATACGCAGTATTTT,CASSLGTGRATDTQYF
TRBV10-3,TRBJ1-1,NA,NA,TGTGCCATCAGTGATAATGGGGGTGGCACTGAAGCTTTCTTT,CAISDNGGGTEAFF
TRBV5-1,TRBJ2-5,NA,NA,TGCGCCAGCAGCATCGGACAGACCCAAGAGACCCAGTACTTC,CASSIGQTQETQYF
TRBV11-3,TRBJ2-1,TRBD2,NA,TGTGCCAGCAGCTCCCGACTAGCGGGAGACGAGCAGTTCTTC,CASSSRLAGDEQFF
TRBV30,TRBJ1-2,NA,once,TGTGCCTGGAGTCCGGGCAGGAACTATGGCTACACCTTC,CAWSPGRNYGYTF
TRBV7-2,TRBJ2-7,NA,NA,TGTGCCAGCAGCTTATCGACCTACGAGCAGTACTTC,CASSLSTYEQYF
TRBV5-1,TRBJ2-1,NA,NA,TGCGCCAGCAGGTGGGCAGCGGGCAGGTACTACAATGAGCAGTTCTTC,CASRWAAGRYYNEQFF
TRBV28,TRBJ2-3,TRBD2,NA,TGTGCCATCTCGGACCTACGGAGCGGGGGGTTAAGGGCAGATACGCAGTATTTT,CAISDLRSGGLRADTQYF
TRBV30,TRBJ2-3,TRBD1,NA,TGTGCCTGGAGAGCCGGGACAGAAACTAGCACAGATACGCAGTATTTT,CAWRAGTETSTDTQYF
TRBV5-4,TRBJ2-5,TRBD2,few,TGTGCCAGCAGCTTGGTTCAAGCGGGAGGGTGGGAGACCCAGTACTTC,CASSLVQAGGWETQYF
TRBV6-5,TRBJ2-7,TRBD2,NA,TGTGCCAGCAGTAATACTAGCGGGAGACGGTACTTC,CASSNTSGRRYF
TRBV7-9,TRBJ2-1,TRBD1,NA,TGTGCCAGCAGCTTTAGCAGGGGGAATGAGCAGTTCTTC,CASSFSRGNEQFF
TRBV28,TRBJ1-3,NA,few,TGTGCCAGCAGTAGGGCCGGGACATTCGGAAACACCATATATTTT,CASSRAGTFGNTIYF
TRBV5-4,TRBJ1-2,NA,few,TGTGCCAGCAGAGAAATGACGCGGGATCTGAGTGGCTACACCTTC,CASREMTRDLSGYTF
TRBV5-3,TRBJ2-1,NA,NA,TGTGCCAGAAGCTTTTGGCGCCAAACCGGGACGGAGTACAATGAGCAGTTCTTC,CARSFWRQTGTEYNEQFF
TRBV29-1,TRBJ2-3,NA,NA,TGCAGCGCCCAGGGAGCGGTGGGAAATACGCAGTATTTT,CSAQGAVGNTQYF
TRBV15,TRBJ1-5,NA,NA,TGTGCCACCAGCAGAGATTACGTGCAGCCCCAGCATTTT,CATSRDYVQPQHF
TRBV5-5,TRBJ1-3,NA,NA,TGTGCCAGCAGTCATGCAGGGCGGAGCGGCGGAAACACCATATATTTT,CASSHAGRSGGNTIYF
TRBV19,TRBJ2-3,TRBD2,NA,TGTGCCAGTAGATCGGCGGGAGGAGATAGCACAGATACGCAGTATTTT,CASRSAGGDSTDTQYF
TRBV9,TRBJ1-2,TRBD1,NA,TGTGCCAGCAGCGTAGCGACAGGGGAGGGCTATGGCTACACCTTC,CASSVATGEGYGYTF
TRBV7-4,TRBJ1-3,NA,NA,TGTGCCAGCAGCTTAGAGTTCTCTGGAAACACCATATATTTT,CASSLEFSGNTIYF
TRBV30,TRBJ1-4,TRBD1,NA,TGTGCCTGGACTCATACCCAGGGGGTCGGAGAAAAACTGTTTTTT,CAWTHTQGVGEKLFF
TRBV6-1,TRBJ1-5,NA,NA,TGTGCCAGCAGTGAAGAGGCAGCAAGACAGCCCCAGCATTTT,CASSEEAARQPQHF
TRBV7-2,TRBJ2-4,TRBD1,NA,TGTGCCAGCAGACCCGACAGGGGGGGATCTTTGTACATTCAGTACTTC,CASRPDRGGSLYIQYF
TRBV7-2,TRBJ2-7,NA,NA,TGTGCCAGCAGCTTAGAGGACGAGCAGTACTTC,CASSLEDEQYF
TRBV15,TRBJ2-5,NA,NA,TGTGCCACCAGCAGAGATTTAGTAGCGAAAGAGACCCAGTACTTC,CATSRDLVAKETQYF
TRBV4-2,TRBJ1-4,NA,NA,TGTGCCAGCAGCCAAGGATCGGGAGGGACTCCTCGTACCAGAACTGTTAGGTTTTTT,CASSQGSGGTPRTRTVRFF
TRBV4-1,TRBJ2-7,TRBD1,NA,TGCGCCAGCAGCCAAGATCCGGGCAGGGGGTACGAGCAGTACTTC,CASSQDPGRGYEQYF
TRBV25-1,TRBJ2-5,TRBD2,NA,TGTGCCAGCAGTGAACCCCCCCCGACTAGCGGGGCCCAGTACTTC,CASSEPPPTSGAQYF